The next 16 T cell receptor beta chains were all read from a single sample in a study of T cells in Graves' hyperthyroidism and ophthalmopathy. Authors of the study amplified TCR beta CDR3 regions from RNA transcripts. Carried out on the TCR CDR3, a first-round RT-PCR used the HTBI primer set. TCRdb processed the multiplex PCR reads anew with MiXCR; each CDR3 protein has one entry. The data show around 200,000 distinct CDR3 sequences, 15% to 20% seen once. The sample taken for sequencing was blood. The origin of the receptors is a woman between 50 and 59 years old with Graves' hyperthyroidism.

This clonotype was counted ten times or more. The chain links TRBV19 to TRBJ1-5, with D unresolved. CDR1 is LNHDA, CDR2 SQIVND, per germline (reference sequence). The CDR3 totals 17 residues. With 7 bases removed from V and 1 base from J, the gap between germline ends came to 20 bases. The CDR3 DNA is TGTGCCAGTACTCCAAAACCGTGGGAACGAAGCAATCAGCCCCAGCATTTT. Protein: CASTPKPWERSNQPQHF. The full variable domain, its missing parts supplied by reference TRBV19 and TRBJ1-5, is DGGITQSPKYLFRKEGQNVTLSCEQNLNHDAMYWYRQDPGQGLRLIYYSQIVNDFQKGDIAEGYSVSREKKESFPLTVTSAQKNPTAFYLCASTPKPWERSNQPQHFGDGTRLSIL.

This clonotype was detected many times. The V gene is TRBV28, the J gene TRBJ2-7, with D unresolved. The V gene lost 6 bases and the J gene lost 3 bases, with 12 bases spanning the gap. This CDR3 region has 13 residues. Germline CDR1 is MDHEN and CDR2 is SYDVKM. CDR3 protein: CASSVDGFYEQYF. In DNA, the CDR3 is TGTGCCAGCAGCGTCGACGGTTTCTACGAGCAGTACTTC.

The table lists this clonotype with many counts. V and J are TRBV20-1 and TRBJ1-2; TRBD1 matches at 7 bases. V lost 4 bases, J lost 4 bases, and 12 bases stayed unmatched. Germline CDR1 is DFQATT and CDR2 is SNEGSKA (reference sequence). The CDR3 contains 15 residues. The CDR3, as DNA: TGCAGTGCTAAGGGGTCTCTGACAGGGATCTATGGCTACACCTTC. As protein: CSAKGSLTGIYGYTF.

Many counts were recorded for this clonotype. This rearrangement joins TRBV6-1 to TRBJ2-1, with 13 bases aligning to TRBD2. The length of the CDR3 is 15 residues. J gave up 0 bases and V 10 bases, and 3 bases lay outside the gene matches. Germline V lookup: CDR1 MNHNS, CDR2 SASEGT. DNA for the CDR3: TGTGCCACTGGACTAGCGGGGGCCTCCTACAATGAGCAGTTCTTC. This encodes CATGLAGASYNEQFF.

This clonotype was seen repeatedly, ten times or more. The gene calls are TRBV3-1 and TRBJ2-3, with D possibly being TRBD1 (6 bases). V lost 0 bases, J lost 5 bases, and 18 bases lay in between. CDR3 size: 17 residues. The germline V gene encodes CDR1 LGHDT and CDR2 YNNKEL (reference sequence). In DNA form, the CDR3 reads TGTGCCAGCAGCCAAGAAGGGGGACCCTTTTCCATAGATACGCAGTATTTT. Translated: CASSQEGGPFSIDTQYF.

This clonotype was detected ten times or more. CDR3 nucleotide sequence: TGTGCCAGCACGTTGGCGGGGGAAACTAACTATGGCTACACCTTC. This encodes CASTLAGETNYGYTF. V and J are TRBV28 and TRBJ1-2; maybe TRBD1 (5 bases). The CDR3 covers 15 residues. Deletions cut 7 bases from V and 0 bases from J, with 15 bases between. Germline V gene lookup returns CDR1 MDHEN and CDR2 SYDVKM.

This clonotype was seen only a few times. The chain combines TRBV29-1 with TRBJ2-3, with D possibly being TRBD2 (6 bases). CDR1 and CDR2 (germline): SQVTM, ANQGSEA. Trimming took off 8 bases at V and 2 bases at J, with 11 bases between the two ends. This CDR3 region has 12 residues. The CDR3 here is CSLGTFTDTQYF. CDR3 coding DNA: TGCAGCCTCGGGACTTTCACAGATACGCAGTATTTT.

For the CDR3, the DNA is TGTGCCAGTAGTATAAGAGGAAGGAGCGGCACAGATACGCAGTATTTT. Protein product: CASSIRGRSGTDTQYF. V and J are TRBV19 and TRBJ2-3; D gene unclear. This CDR3 comprises 16 residues. The germline V and J ends were trimmed by 2 bases and 1 base, with 13 bases remaining between them. Germline V gene lookup returns CDR1 LNHDA and CDR2 SQIVND (reference sequence).

The chain links TRBV6-5 to TRBJ2-1; D gene ambiguous. This CDR3 region has 15 residues. Germline-derived CDR1 and CDR2 are MNHEY and SVGAGI. V was shortened by 0 bases and J by 3 bases, with 9 bases between the two germline ends. CDR3 nucleotide sequence: TGTGCCAGCAGTTACTCCCTAGTCTACTACAATGAGCAGTTCTTC. It specifies CASSYSLVYYNEQFF.

The V and J genes are TRBV10-3 and TRBJ1-2; tentative D call: TRBD1 (5 bases). V was trimmed by 2 bases and J by 4 bases, leaving 14 bases between them. Germline lookup yields CDR1 ENHRY and CDR2 SYGVKD. The length of the CDR3 is 15 residues. This chain's CDR3 is CAISEITGGGYGYTF. The DNA for the CDR3 is TGTGCCATCAGTGAGATAACAGGTGGCGGCTATGGCTACACCTTC.

This clonotype was recorded many times. The V call is TRBV7-9, the J call TRBJ2-1, with 15 bases matching TRBD2. Germline V gene lookup returns CDR1 SEHNR and CDR2 FQNEAQ (reference sequence). The CDR3 totals 17 residues. With 5 bases clipped from V and 9 bases from J, the junction kept 11 bases outside the gene matches. The CDR3 DNA sequence: TGTGCCAGCAGCGGACGGACTAGCGGGGGGGCATTGCGTGAGCAGTTCTTC. Its protein is CASSGRTSGGALREQFF.

This clonotype was seen ten or more times. V is TRBV28 and J is TRBJ2-5, with unresolved D. The germline gives CDR1 MDHEN, CDR2 SYDVKM. V shed 3 bases and J shed 3 bases, with 11 bases lying between them. This CDR3 region has 14 residues. The CDR3 bases are TGTGCCAGCAGTTTGGCAATAAGGGAAGAGACCCAGTACTTC. Protein product: CASSLAIREETQYF.

This clonotype was detected many times. The CDR3 DNA reads as TGTGCCACTCATGGTGGGACCTCTACAACCACTGAAGCTTTCTTT. Translating it yields CATHGGTSTTTEAFF. This chain links TRBV28 with TRBJ1-1; tentative D call: TRBD1 (5 bases). This CDR3 contains 15 residues. In germline, CDR1 is MDHEN, CDR2 SYDVKM. Trimming removed 10 bases from V and 4 bases from J, with 22 bases in between. The full variable domain, its missing parts supplied by reference TRBV28 and TRBJ1-1, is DVKVTQSSRYLVKRTGEKVFLECVQDMDHENMFWYRQDPGLGLRLIYFSYDVKMKEKGDIPEGYSVSREKKERFSLILESASTNQTSMYLCATHGGTSTTTEAFFGQGTRLTVV.

This clonotype has at least ten counts. The V gene is TRBV9, the J gene TRBJ2-3; D is ambiguous. Trimming stripped 0 bases from V and 0 bases from J, with 5 bases between. The germline CDR1 and CDR2 sequences are SGDLS and YYNGEE. The length of the CDR3 is 14 residues. The CDR3 loop reads CASSVVSSTDTQYF. The CDR3 DNA reads as TGTGCCAGCAGCGTAGTTTCTAGCACAGATACGCAGTATTTT.

This clonotype was picked up many times. The gene calls are TRBV6-2 or TRBV6-3 and TRBJ1-1; TRBD1 aligns across 8 bases. Trimming at V came to 4 bases and at J to 4 bases, leaving 8 bases not matched to a gene. Germline V CDR1 and CDR2: MNHEY, SVGEGT. The CDR3 consists of 15 residues. CDR3 loop: CASSFGQGSSTEAFF. The CDR3 nucleotides read TGTGCCAGCAGTTTTGGACAGGGATCCTCCACTGAAGCTTTCTTT.

The sample holds a few counts of this clonotype. The V gene is TRBV5-1, the J gene TRBJ2-5, with 8 bases matching TRBD2. CDR3 length: 17 residues. The J segment lost 4 bases and the V segment lost 4 bases, leaving 15 bases of the junction unmatched. The germline V gene has CDR1 SGHRS and CDR2 YFSETQ. CDR3 protein: CASSLRSRAGVGETQYF. CDR3 in DNA: TGCGCCAGCAGCCTGAGATCCCGAGCGGGGGTCGGAGAGACCCAGTACTTC.